The rows below give T cell receptor beta chains drawn from one sample of a study of blood T cells in healthy people across ages. MiXCR was run by TCRdb on the 5' RACE reads, yielding one entry per CDR3 protein. The sample lists 790,000 or so distinct CDR3 sequences; 56% were seen once. Sequencing used blood. The receptors derive from a man aged 35 to 55 in good health. Each CDR3 is given with its conserved first and last residue. Each record gives: D gene, J gene, clone size, V gene, CDR3 DNA, CDR3 protein. D genes are given only for firm matches. Clone size, where shown, is once, few, many, or a class for clones that have expanded.

d_gene: .
j_gene: TRBJ2-7
abundance: .
v_gene: TRBV7-2
CDR3nt: TGTGCCAGCAGCTGGAGGGACTCCTTTTACGAGCAGTACTTC
CDR3aa: CASSWRDSFYEQYF

d_gene: .
j_gene: TRBJ2-7
abundance: .
v_gene: TRBV4-2
CDR3nt: TGTGCCAGCAGCCAAGCGATACAGGGTCGCGAGCAGTACTTC
CDR3aa: CASSQAIQGREQYF

d_gene: TRBD1
j_gene: TRBJ1-6
abundance: .
v_gene: TRBV12-3/TRBV12-4
CDR3nt: TGTGCCAGCAGTCCACAGGGGAATTCACCCCTCCACTTT
CDR3aa: CASSPQGNSPLHF

d_gene: .
j_gene: TRBJ2-7
abundance: .
v_gene: TRBV5-1
CDR3nt: TGCGCCAGCAGCTTGGGCAGAGGAGTTGTTGATGAGCAGTACTTC
CDR3aa: CASSLGRGVVDEQYF

d_gene: .
j_gene: TRBJ2-3
abundance: .
v_gene: TRBV9
CDR3nt: TGTGCCAGCAGCACCCAGTCCGGAGATAAGCAGTATTTT
CDR3aa: CASSTQSGDKQYF

d_gene: TRBD1
j_gene: TRBJ2-1
abundance: few
v_gene: TRBV10-3
CDR3nt: TGTGCCATCAGTGAGAAGGACAGGTCTACCTACAATGAGCAGTTCTTC
CDR3aa: CAISEKDRSTYNEQFF

d_gene: TRBD2
j_gene: TRBJ2-1
abundance: .
v_gene: TRBV9
CDR3nt: TGTGCCAGCAGCGTAGACCCAAGGGTGGGTAGCGGGGGTAGTGGTGAGCAGTTCTTC
CDR3aa: CASSVDPRVGSGGSGEQFF

d_gene: .
j_gene: TRBJ2-7
abundance: .
v_gene: TRBV7-9
CDR3nt: TGTGCCAGCAGTACCCGGGGTCGCCATGAGCAGTACTTC
CDR3aa: CASSTRGRHEQYF

d_gene: TRBD2
j_gene: TRBJ2-1
abundance: .
v_gene: TRBV3-1
CDR3nt: TGTGCCAGCAGCACTAGCGGATACAGTCGAACTGAGCAGTTCTTC
CDR3aa: CASSTSGYSRTEQFF

d_gene: .
j_gene: TRBJ1-2
abundance: .
v_gene: TRBV7-2
CDR3nt: TGTGCCAGCAGCTCCGGGGGGAACAATGGCTACACCTTC
CDR3aa: CASSSGGNNGYTF

d_gene: .
j_gene: TRBJ1-1
abundance: .
v_gene: TRBV6-5
CDR3nt: TGTGCCAGCAGATTGGGGACCACTGAAGCTTTCTTT
CDR3aa: CASRLGTTEAFF

d_gene: .
j_gene: TRBJ2-7
abundance: few
v_gene: TRBV20-1
CDR3nt: TGCAGTGCTAGAGACGGGGGAGGCCCGTCCTACGAGCAGTACTTC
CDR3aa: CSARDGGGPSYEQYF

d_gene: .
j_gene: TRBJ2-5
abundance: .
v_gene: TRBV10-3
CDR3nt: TGTGCCATCAGTGAGGAAGGGACACAAGAGACCCAGTACTTC
CDR3aa: CAISEEGTQETQYF

d_gene: TRBD1
j_gene: TRBJ2-1
abundance: few
v_gene: TRBV11-3
CDR3nt: TGTGCCGGACAGGGGGTTGGCAATGAGCAGTTCTTC
CDR3aa: CAGQGVGNEQFF

d_gene: .
j_gene: TRBJ1-1
abundance: .
v_gene: TRBV7-2
CDR3nt: TGTGCCAGCAGCCTCCTCCCGGAGGGGGCTGAAGCTTTCTTT
CDR3aa: CASSLLPEGAEAFF

d_gene: TRBD1
j_gene: TRBJ2-5
abundance: few
v_gene: TRBV7-2
CDR3nt: TGTGCCAGCAGCTCCCCCTCGGGACAGGGTCAAGAGACCCAGTACTTC
CDR3aa: CASSSPSGQGQETQYF

d_gene: TRBD1
j_gene: TRBJ1-6
abundance: .
v_gene: TRBV5-1
CDR3nt: TGCGCCAGCACTCCGGGACAGGGGGAGAATTCACCCCTCCACTTT
CDR3aa: CASTPGQGENSPLHF

d_gene: .
j_gene: TRBJ2-3
abundance: .
v_gene: TRBV6-5
CDR3nt: TGTGCCAGCAGGAGATCAGGAGGCCAGGGAGATACGCAGTATTTT
CDR3aa: CASRRSGGQGDTQYF

d_gene: .
j_gene: TRBJ2-3
abundance: few
v_gene: TRBV7-9
CDR3nt: TGTGCCAGCAGCTTAGGCCTGACCACAGATACGCAGTATTTT
CDR3aa: CASSLGLTTDTQYF

d_gene: .
j_gene: TRBJ2-5
abundance: once
v_gene: TRBV5-6
CDR3nt: TGTGCCAGCAGCCATTGGGGGGGCCGAGAGACCCAGTACTTC
CDR3aa: CASSHWGGRETQYF

d_gene: .
j_gene: TRBJ2-7
abundance: .
v_gene: TRBV2
CDR3nt: TGTGCCAGCAGGATTAGCCTCCACGAGCAGTACTTC
CDR3aa: CASRISLHEQYF

d_gene: TRBD1
j_gene: TRBJ2-7
abundance: .
v_gene: TRBV9
CDR3nt: TGTGCCAGCAGCCCAGGGGACAGCTACGAGCAGTACTTC
CDR3aa: CASSPGDSYEQYF

d_gene: .
j_gene: TRBJ2-7
abundance: .
v_gene: TRBV29-1
CDR3nt: TGCAGCGCGACACACGGACAGAGCAACAATGAGCAGTACTTC
CDR3aa: CSATHGQSNNEQYF

d_gene: TRBD2
j_gene: TRBJ2-1
abundance: .
v_gene: TRBV5-1
CDR3nt: TGCGCCAGCAGCCATGCCCCCGGGACTAGCGGAAAACAGAAGAACTACAATGAGCAGTTCTTC
CDR3aa: CASSHAPGTSGKQKNYNEQFF

d_gene: .
j_gene: TRBJ2-7
abundance: .
v_gene: TRBV5-5
CDR3nt: TGTGCCAGCAGAGAGCCCGGGACGGGGACCTACGAGCAGTACTTC
CDR3aa: CASREPGTGTYEQYF

d_gene: TRBD1
j_gene: TRBJ2-1
abundance: once
v_gene: TRBV11-2
CDR3nt: TGTGCCAGCAGCAAGGACAGGGGCTGGGCTATAGGCAATGAGCAGTTCTTC
CDR3aa: CASSKDRGWAIGNEQFF

d_gene: TRBD1
j_gene: TRBJ2-7
abundance: few
v_gene: TRBV6-5
CDR3nt: TGTGCCAGCAGAGGGACAGGGTTAAACGAGCAGTACTTC
CDR3aa: CASRGTGLNEQYF

d_gene: TRBD2
j_gene: TRBJ2-5
abundance: .
v_gene: TRBV6-5
CDR3nt: TGTGCCATCGCCAAAGGGGCTAGCGGGCGAGAGACCCAGTACTTC
CDR3aa: CAIAKGASGRETQYF

d_gene: .
j_gene: TRBJ2-1
abundance: .
v_gene: TRBV7-9
CDR3nt: TGTGCCAGCAGCTTACTGGTCCGGTCTACCTCCTACAATGAGCAGTTCTTC
CDR3aa: CASSLLVRSTSYNEQFF

d_gene: .
j_gene: TRBJ2-3
abundance: few
v_gene: TRBV4-2
CDR3nt: TGTGCCAGCAGCCAAGATTACGAGGATACGCAGTATTTT
CDR3aa: CASSQDYEDTQYF

d_gene: .
j_gene: TRBJ2-5
abundance: .
v_gene: TRBV14
CDR3nt: TGTGCCAGCAGCCAAGCCCTAGGGGGAGAGACCCAGTACTTC
CDR3aa: CASSQALGGETQYF

d_gene: .
j_gene: TRBJ2-6
abundance: .
v_gene: TRBV28
CDR3nt: TGTGCCAGCAGTCCAATAGACAGTGGGCCAATCTCTGGGGCCAACGTCCTGACTTTC
CDR3aa: CASSPIDSGPISGANVLTF

d_gene: .
j_gene: TRBJ2-3
abundance: .
v_gene: TRBV27
CDR3nt: TGTGCCAGCTCCCCGCCCGACACAGATACGCAGTATTTT
CDR3aa: CASSPPDTDTQYF

d_gene: TRBD1
j_gene: TRBJ2-5
abundance: .
v_gene: TRBV15
CDR3nt: TGTGCCACCAGCAGAGATCCGACAGGGAGAGAGACCCAGTACTTC
CDR3aa: CATSRDPTGRETQYF

d_gene: .
j_gene: TRBJ1-4
abundance: .
v_gene: TRBV5-1
CDR3nt: TGCGCCAGCAGCAGGGGGAGCACTGAAAAACTGTTTTTT
CDR3aa: CASSRGSTEKLFF

d_gene: .
j_gene: TRBJ2-7
abundance: once
v_gene: TRBV29-1
CDR3nt: TGCAGCGTTACTACAGCTTCCTACGAGCAGTACTTC
CDR3aa: CSVTTASYEQYF

d_gene: .
j_gene: TRBJ2-5
abundance: .
v_gene: TRBV6-2/TRBV6-3
CDR3nt: TGTGCCAGCAGTCCCGAGTGGGAGACCCAGTACTTC
CDR3aa: CASSPEWETQYF